This T cell receptor (beta chain) was observed in a study of T cell repertoires in cytomegalovirus infection. Overall study: Recently identified HLA-C-restricted CMV epitopes were among the peptides used. A matching HLA type, together with CMV infection, was signaled by public TCR beta signatures.

TCRdb re-called the reads with MiXCR, one entry per CDR3 protein. The sample carries about 900,000 distinct CDR3 sequences, around 32% recorded once. This clonotype showed up many times. What it binds is not known. General study results and limits: CMV carriers having the relevant HLA were flagged by cumulative public TCR beta family frequency. The ex vivo response was dominated by HLA-C-restricted CMV-specific TCR beta clonotypes.

Sequencing was performed on cultured CD8+ T cells from PBMCs, taken from culture after CMV antigen stimulation. The receptor comes from a human donor in good health (CMV status not recorded). Some clones in this sample may be carry-over from other donors' samples.

CDR3 coding DNA: TGTGCCAGCAGCTTTAAATTTTTGAGTCGGGGGCACTACTACGAGCAGTACTTC. This encodes CASSFKFLSRGHYYEQYF. The rearrangement links TRBV7-2 to TRBJ2-7; the D gene could be TRBD1 or TRBD2 (6 bases each). CDR3 length: 18 amino acids. Germline V gene data show CDR1 as SGHTA and CDR2 as FQGNSA. Trimming pared 3 bases from V and 3 bases from J, leaving 24 bases between.